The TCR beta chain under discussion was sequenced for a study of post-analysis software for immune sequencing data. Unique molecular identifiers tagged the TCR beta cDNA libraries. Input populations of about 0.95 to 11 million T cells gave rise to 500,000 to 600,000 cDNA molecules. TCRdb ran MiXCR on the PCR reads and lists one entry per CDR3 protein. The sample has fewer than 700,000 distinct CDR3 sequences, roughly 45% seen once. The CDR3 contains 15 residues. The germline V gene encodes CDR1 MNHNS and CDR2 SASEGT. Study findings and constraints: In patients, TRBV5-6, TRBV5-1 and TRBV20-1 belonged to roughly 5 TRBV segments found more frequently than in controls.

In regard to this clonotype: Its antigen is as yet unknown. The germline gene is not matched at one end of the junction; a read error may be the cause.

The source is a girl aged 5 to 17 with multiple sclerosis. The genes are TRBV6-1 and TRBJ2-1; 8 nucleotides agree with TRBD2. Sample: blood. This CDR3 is CASSQAGESHNEQFF. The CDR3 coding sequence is TGTGCCAGCAGTCAAGCGGGAGAGTCCCACAATGAGCAGTTCTTC.